This record covers a single T cell receptor (beta chain). Its recognized antigen is unknown. The input lacks base qualities; no much larger clone sits a single base away. Germline trimming: 5 bases from V, 0 bases from J; junction bases outside gene matches: 3. Via the germline V gene, CDR1 is SGHNT and CDR2 YENEEA. From cysteine to phenylalanine, the CDR3 is 14 amino acids long. Only the CDR3 region is kept as DNA, spanning 42 bases read in frame from base 1. This entry is derived from a study of T cells in narcolepsy listed by TCRdb under 2018. Context from the whole study: The study enrolled patients with narcolepsy type 1 or type 2 (NT1, NT2) together with healthy control donors. Autoreactive T cells targeting hypocretin neuron self-antigens (hypocretin, TRIB2) were sought in narcolepsy patients, and TCR Vbeta sequencing was used to track clonotypes in blood and CSF.

Preparation of the library involved the immunoSEQ multiplex PCR assay. TCRdb carries this immuneACCESS record with in-frame sequences only. Its versions omit some clonotypes, under half of them owing to an unresolved V gene in the studies checked, with the rest unexplained. For this sample there are roughly 11,000 clones; around 94% appear just once. Clones ranked in the top ten supply 1.1% of the sample. For TCR Vbeta sequencing, memory CD4+ T cells were sorted ex vivo from the peripheral blood of narcolepsy patients and healthy controls. Overall results and qualifications from the work: Patients and controls had similar numbers of sequenced blood memory CD4+ clonotypes, with averages of roughly 38,000 in patients and some 36,000 in controls. Autoreactive clonotypes were reported to be detected serially in the blood of the same patients and of different patients, but not in the blood of healthy controls. Plots that compared CSF and blood CD4+ T cell clonotypes from the same patient highlighted HCRT-specific and TRIB2-specific autoreactive clonotypes. No sequences matching autoreactive T cell clones were contained in some blood memory CD4+ repertoires from patients and controls.

This TCR derives from a human donor with narcolepsy. The chain was built from TRBV11-3 and TRBJ2-7, and 8 bases in between align with TRBD2. Sequencing used CD45RA- memory CD4+ T cells from PBMCs. Reading the label with the study, this specimen's cell subset or site is: memory T cells sorted ex vivo from peripheral blood. DNA sequence: TGTGCCAGCAGCCCAACTAGCGGCTCCTACGAGCAGTACTTC. This gives the protein CASSPTSGSYEQYF. With the rest looked up from the reference TRBV11-3 and TRBJ2-7 genes rather than sequenced, the full variable domain is EAGVVQSPRYKIIEKKQPVAFWCNPISGHNTLYWYLQNLGQGPELLIRYENEEAVDDSQLPKDRFSAERLKGVDSTLKIQPAELGDSAVYLCASSPTSGSYEQYFGPGTRLTVT.